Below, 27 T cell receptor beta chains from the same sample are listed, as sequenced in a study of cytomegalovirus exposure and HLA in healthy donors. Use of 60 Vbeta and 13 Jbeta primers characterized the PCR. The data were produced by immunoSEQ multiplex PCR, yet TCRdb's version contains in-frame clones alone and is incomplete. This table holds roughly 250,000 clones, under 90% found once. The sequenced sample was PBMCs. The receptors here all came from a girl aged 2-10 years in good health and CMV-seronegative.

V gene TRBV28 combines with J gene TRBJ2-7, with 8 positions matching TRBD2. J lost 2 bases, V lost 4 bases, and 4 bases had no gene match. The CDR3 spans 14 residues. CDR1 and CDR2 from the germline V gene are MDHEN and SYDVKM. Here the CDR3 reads CASSYGRAPYEQYF. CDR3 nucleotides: TGTGCCAGCAGTTACGGGAGGGCCCCCTACGAGCAGTACTTC.

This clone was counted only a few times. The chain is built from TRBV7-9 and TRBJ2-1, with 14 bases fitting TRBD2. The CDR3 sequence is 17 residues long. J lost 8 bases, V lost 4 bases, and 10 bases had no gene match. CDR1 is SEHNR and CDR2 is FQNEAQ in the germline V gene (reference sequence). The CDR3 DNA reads TGTGCCAGCAGCTCACCGGGACTAGCGGGAGATTGGTATGAGCAGTTCTTC. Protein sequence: CASSSPGLAGDWYEQFF.

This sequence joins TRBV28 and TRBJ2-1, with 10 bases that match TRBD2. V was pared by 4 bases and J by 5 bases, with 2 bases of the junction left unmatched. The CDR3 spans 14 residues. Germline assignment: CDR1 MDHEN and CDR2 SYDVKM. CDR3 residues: CASSSTSGNNEQFF. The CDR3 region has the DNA TGTGCCAGCAGTTCTACTAGCGGGAACAATGAGCAGTTCTTC.

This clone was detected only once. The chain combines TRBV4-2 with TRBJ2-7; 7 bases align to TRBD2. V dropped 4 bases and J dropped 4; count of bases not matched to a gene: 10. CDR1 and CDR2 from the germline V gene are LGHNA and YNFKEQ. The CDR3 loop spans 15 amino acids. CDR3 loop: CASSPRGLGAYEQYF. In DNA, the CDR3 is TGTGCCAGCAGCCCCCGAGGACTAGGCGCTTACGAGCAGTACTTC.

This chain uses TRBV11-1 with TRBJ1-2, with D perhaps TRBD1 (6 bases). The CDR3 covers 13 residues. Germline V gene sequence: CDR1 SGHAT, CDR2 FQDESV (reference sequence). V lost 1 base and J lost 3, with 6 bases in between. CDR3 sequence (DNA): TGTGCCAGCAGCTTAGGGACAGACTATGGCTACACCTTC. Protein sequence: CASSLGTDYGYTF.

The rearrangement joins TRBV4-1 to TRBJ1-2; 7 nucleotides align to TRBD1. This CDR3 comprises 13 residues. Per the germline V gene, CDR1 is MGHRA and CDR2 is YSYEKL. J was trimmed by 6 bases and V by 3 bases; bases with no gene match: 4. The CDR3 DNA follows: TGCGCCAGCAGCCACCTCGACAGGGATGGCTACACCTTC. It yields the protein CASSHLDRDGYTF.

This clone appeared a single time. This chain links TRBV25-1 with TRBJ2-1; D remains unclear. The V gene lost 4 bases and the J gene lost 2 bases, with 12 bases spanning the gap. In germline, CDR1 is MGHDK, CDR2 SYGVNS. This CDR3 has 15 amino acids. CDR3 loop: CASSGWWLAYNEQFF. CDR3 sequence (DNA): TGTGCCAGCAGTGGATGGTGGTTAGCCTACAATGAGCAGTTCTTC. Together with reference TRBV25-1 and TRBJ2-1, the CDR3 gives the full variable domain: EADIYQTPRYLVIGTGKKITLECSQTMGHDKMYWYQQDPGMELHLIHYSYGVNSTEKGDLSSESTVSRIRTEHFPLTLESARPSHTSQYLCASSGWWLAYNEQFFGPGTRLTVL.

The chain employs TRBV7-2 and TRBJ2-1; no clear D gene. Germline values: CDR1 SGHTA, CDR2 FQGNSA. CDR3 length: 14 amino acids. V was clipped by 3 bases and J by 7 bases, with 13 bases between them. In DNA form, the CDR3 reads TGTGCCAGCAGCTTCTTTGGCCCGAGGAATGAGCAGTTCTTC. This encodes CASSFFGPRNEQFF.

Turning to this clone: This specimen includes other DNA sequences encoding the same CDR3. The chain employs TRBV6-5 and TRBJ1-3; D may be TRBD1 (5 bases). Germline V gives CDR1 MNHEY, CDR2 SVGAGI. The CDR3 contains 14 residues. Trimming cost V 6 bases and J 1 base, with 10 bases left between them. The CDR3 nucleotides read TGTGCCAGCAGCCCCGGGGGTTCTGGAAACACCATATATTTT. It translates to CASSPGGSGNTIYF.

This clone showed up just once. CDR3 protein: CSVEYRDRRRGYTF. Here the CDR3 DNA reads TGCAGCGTTGAATACAGGGATCGAAGGAGAGGCTACACCTTC. This sequence joins TRBV29-1 and TRBJ1-2; tentatively, D is TRBD1 (6 bases). Trimming left V 2 bases short and J 8 bases short, with 18 bases between. The germline V gene has CDR1 SQVTM and CDR2 ANQGSEA. CDR3 length: 14 residues.

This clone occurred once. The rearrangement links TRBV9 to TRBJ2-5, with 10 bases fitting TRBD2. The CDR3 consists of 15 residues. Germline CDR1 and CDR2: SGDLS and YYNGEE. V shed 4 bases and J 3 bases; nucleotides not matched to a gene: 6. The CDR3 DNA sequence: TGTGCCAGCAGCAAAGCGGGAGGGCGGGAAGAGACCCAGTACTTC. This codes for CASSKAGGREETQYF.

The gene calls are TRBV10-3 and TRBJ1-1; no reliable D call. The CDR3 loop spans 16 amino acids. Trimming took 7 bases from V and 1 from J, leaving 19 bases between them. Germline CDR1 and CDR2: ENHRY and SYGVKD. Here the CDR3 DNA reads TGTGCCATCACTCCCCAGGCCCGGGGATGGAACACTGAAGCTTTCTTT. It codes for CAITPQARGWNTEAFF.

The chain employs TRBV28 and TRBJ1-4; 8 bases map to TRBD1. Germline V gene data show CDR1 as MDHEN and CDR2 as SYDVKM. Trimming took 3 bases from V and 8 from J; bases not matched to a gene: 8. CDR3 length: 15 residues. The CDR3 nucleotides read TGTGCCAGCAGTTTGTACACAGGGGGGAAGGAAAAACTGTTTTTT. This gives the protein CASSLYTGGKEKLFF.

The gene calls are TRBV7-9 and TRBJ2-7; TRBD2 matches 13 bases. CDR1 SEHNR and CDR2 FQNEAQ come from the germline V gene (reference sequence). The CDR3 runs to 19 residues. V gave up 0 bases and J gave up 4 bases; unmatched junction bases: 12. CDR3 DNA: TGTGCCAGCAGCTTAGCGCGGCAACCGGGACTAGCGGGGCCGTACGAGCAGTACTTC. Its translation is CASSLARQPGLAGPYEQYF.

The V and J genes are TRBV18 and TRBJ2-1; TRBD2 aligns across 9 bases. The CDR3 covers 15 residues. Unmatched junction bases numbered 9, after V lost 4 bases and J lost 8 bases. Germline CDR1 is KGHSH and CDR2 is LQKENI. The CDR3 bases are TGTGCCAGCTCACGGAGCGGGGGGTTCGACGATGAGCAGTTCTTC. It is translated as CASSRSGGFDDEQFF.

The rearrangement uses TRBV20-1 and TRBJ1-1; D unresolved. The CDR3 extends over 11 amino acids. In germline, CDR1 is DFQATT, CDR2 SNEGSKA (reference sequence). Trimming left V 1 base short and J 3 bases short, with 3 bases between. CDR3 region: CSARGDTEAFF. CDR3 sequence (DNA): TGCAGTGCTAGAGGCGACACTGAAGCTTTCTTT.

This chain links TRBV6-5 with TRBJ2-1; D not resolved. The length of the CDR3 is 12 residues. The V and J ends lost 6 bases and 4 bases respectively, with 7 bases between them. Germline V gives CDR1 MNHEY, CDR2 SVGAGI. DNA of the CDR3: TGTGCCAGCAGGAATACTTACAATGAGCAGTTCTTC. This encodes CASRNTYNEQFF.

The CDR3 sequence: CASSPNRGSYEQYF. CDR3 bases: TGTGCCAGCAGCCCGAACAGGGGGTCCTACGAGCAGTACTTC. This chain links TRBV28 with TRBJ2-7, with TRBD1 matching 8 bases. Germline loops: CDR1 MDHEN, CDR2 SYDVKM. The CDR3 has 14 residues. With 6 bases clipped from V and 1 base from J, the junction kept 5 bases outside the gene matches.

The DNA of the CDR3 is TGTGCCAGCAGCTTAGCGGGGGGGAGCACTGAAGCTTTCTTT. It yields the protein CASSLAGGSTEAFF. The genes are TRBV11-2 and TRBJ1-1; TRBD1 might be the D (5 bases). The CDR3 length is 14 residues. The V end was cut by 1 base, the J end by 4 bases, with 10 bases between. CDR1 SGHAT and CDR2 FQNNGV come from the germline V gene.

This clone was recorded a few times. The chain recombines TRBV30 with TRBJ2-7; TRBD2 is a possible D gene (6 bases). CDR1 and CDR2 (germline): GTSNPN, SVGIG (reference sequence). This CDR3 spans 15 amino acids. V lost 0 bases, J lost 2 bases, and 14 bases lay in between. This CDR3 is CAWSVPGLRTYEQYF. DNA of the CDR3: TGTGCCTGGAGTGTACCGGGACTTCGAACCTACGAGCAGTACTTC.

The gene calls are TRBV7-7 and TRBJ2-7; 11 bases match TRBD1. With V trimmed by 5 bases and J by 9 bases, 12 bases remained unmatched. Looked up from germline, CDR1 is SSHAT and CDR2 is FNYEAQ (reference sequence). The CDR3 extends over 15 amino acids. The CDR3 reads CASSAAGQGVTGQYF. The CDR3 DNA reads TGTGCCAGCAGCGCCGCGGGACAGGGGGTGACTGGGCAGTACTTC.

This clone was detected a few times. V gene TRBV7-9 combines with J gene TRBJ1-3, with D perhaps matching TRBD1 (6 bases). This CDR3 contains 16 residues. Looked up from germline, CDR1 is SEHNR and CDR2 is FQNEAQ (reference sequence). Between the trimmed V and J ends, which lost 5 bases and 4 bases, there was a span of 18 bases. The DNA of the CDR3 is TGTGCCAGCAGCGCCCAAACAGGGCTATCGGGAAACACCATATATTTT. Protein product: CASSAQTGLSGNTIYF.

CDR3 protein: CASQVAGSYNEQFF. CDR3 nucleotides: TGTGCCAGTCAAGTAGCGGGGAGCTACAATGAGCAGTTCTTC. This chain joins TRBV28 and TRBJ2-1; TRBD2 matches at 8 bases. The CDR3 has 14 amino acids. V was clipped by 9 bases and J by 3 bases; unmatched bases: 7. The germline CDR1 and CDR2 sequences are MDHEN and SYDVKM.

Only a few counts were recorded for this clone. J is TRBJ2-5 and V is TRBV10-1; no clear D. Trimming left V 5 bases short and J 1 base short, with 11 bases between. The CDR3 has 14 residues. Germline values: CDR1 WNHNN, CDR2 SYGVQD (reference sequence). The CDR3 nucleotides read TGCGCCAGCAGTTTAACAATTACCCAAGAGACCCAGTACTTC. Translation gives CASSLTITQETQYF.

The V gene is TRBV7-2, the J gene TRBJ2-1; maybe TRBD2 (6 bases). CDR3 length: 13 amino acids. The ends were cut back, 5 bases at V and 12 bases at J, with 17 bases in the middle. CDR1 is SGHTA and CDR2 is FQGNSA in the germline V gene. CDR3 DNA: TGTGCCAGCAGCACCATTAGGGACTTTTGGCAGTTCTTC. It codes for CASSTIRDFWQFF.

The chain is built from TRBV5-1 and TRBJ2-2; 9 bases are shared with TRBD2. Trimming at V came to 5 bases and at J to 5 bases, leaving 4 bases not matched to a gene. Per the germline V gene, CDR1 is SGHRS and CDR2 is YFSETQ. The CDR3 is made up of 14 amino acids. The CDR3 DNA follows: TGCGCCAGCAGGGATAGCGGGGGTACCGGGGAGCTGTTTTTT. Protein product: CASRDSGGTGELFF. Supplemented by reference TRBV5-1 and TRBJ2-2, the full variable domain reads KAGVTQTPRYLIKTRGQQVTLSCSPISGHRSVSWYQQTPGQGLQFLFEYFSETQRNKGNFPGRFSGRQFSNSRSEMNVSTLELGDSALYLCASRDSGGTGELFFGEGSRLTVL.

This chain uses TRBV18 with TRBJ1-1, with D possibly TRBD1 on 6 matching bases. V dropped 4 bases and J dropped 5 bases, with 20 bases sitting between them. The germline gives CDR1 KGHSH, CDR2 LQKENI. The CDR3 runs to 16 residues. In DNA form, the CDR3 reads TGTGCCAGCTCACGGGATAGGACAGCCCATGGGACTGAAGCTTTCTTT. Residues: CASSRDRTAHGTEAFF.